This T cell receptor beta chain is from a study of regulatory T cells in long-lasting Graves disease. Study context: Over 5 years on antithyroid drugs plus positive TSH receptor antibodies marked Graves' disease as persistent.

The study's findings and limits: Persistent cases favored TRBV28, TRBJ1-2 and TRBJ2-5.

Remarks on this clonotype: Antigen unknown.

According to the study, TCR beta libraries were built with iRepertoire HTBI primers and CDR3-region Arm-PCR. Authors' processing steps: Identification yielded some 65 TRBV and around 15 TRBJ segments across samples. TCRdb re-derived calls from the multiplex PCR reads in MiXCR, one entry per CDR3 protein. TCRdb, rather than the study authors, made the V and J calls. The profile shows roughly 300,000 distinct CDR3 sequences, under 25% of them singletons. The time point was: persistent/refractory GD, antithyroid drugs over 5 years with positive TRAb. From RNA extracted from PBMCs, the TCR library was made. Investigators report Graves' disease was diagnosed under American Thyroid Association guidelines. CDR3 length equals 14 residues. Germline V lookup: CDR1 LNHNV, CDR2 YYDKDF (reference sequence). Trimming shortened V by 0 bases and J by 4 bases, and 7 bases separated the two germline ends.

The J gene is TRBJ2-1, the V gene TRBV15; D not certain. Sequenced here: peripheral blood mononuclear cells (PBMCs), sampled when the disease was refractory, from a patient treated with antithyroid drugs. This clonotype originated in a female donor with Graves disease. The CDR3: CATSRDDGYNEQFF. The CDR3 DNA reads TGTGCCACCAGCAGAGATGACGGGTACAATGAGCAGTTCTTC. The whole variable domain, filled in from reference TRBV15 and TRBJ2-1, reads DAMVIQNPRYQVTQFGKPVTLSCSQTLNHNVMYWYQQKSSQAPKLLFHYYDKDFNNEADTPDNFQSRRPNTSFCFLDIRSPGLGDTAMYLCATSRDDGYNEQFFGPGTRLTVL.